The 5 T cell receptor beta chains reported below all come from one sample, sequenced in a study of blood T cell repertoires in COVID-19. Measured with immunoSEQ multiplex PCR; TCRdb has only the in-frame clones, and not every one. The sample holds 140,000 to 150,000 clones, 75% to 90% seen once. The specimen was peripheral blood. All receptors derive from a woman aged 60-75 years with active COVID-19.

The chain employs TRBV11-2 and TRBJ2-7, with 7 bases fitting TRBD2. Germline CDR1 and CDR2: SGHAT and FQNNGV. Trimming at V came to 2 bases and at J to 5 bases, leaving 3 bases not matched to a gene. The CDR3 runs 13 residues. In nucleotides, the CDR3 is TGTGCCAGCAGCTTATGGGGGAGGGACGAGCAGTACTTC. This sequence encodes CASSLWGRDEQYF.

The chain's CDR3 is CASSRTIGLPQKDGYTF. The CDR3 DNA is TGTGCCAGCAGCCGTACGATCGGACTCCCTCAGAAGGATGGCTACACCTTC. The gene calls are TRBV11-2 and TRBJ1-2; D gene uncertain. V was shortened by 5 bases and J by 6 bases, with 25 bases between the two germline ends. The germline V gene encodes CDR1 SGHAT and CDR2 FQNNGV. The CDR3 is 17 amino acids.

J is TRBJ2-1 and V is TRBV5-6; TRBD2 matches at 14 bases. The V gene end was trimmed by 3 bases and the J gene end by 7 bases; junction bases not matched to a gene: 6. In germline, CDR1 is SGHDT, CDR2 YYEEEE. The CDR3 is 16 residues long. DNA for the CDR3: TGTGCCAGCAGCTACTGGACTAGCGGGAGGTATAATGAGCAGTTCTTC. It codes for CASSYWTSGRYNEQFF.

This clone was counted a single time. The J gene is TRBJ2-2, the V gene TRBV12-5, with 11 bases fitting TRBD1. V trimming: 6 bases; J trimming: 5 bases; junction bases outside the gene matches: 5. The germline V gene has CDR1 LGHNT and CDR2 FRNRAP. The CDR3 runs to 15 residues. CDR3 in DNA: TGTGCTAGTGGCTGGGGACAGGGGGATACCGGGGAGCTGTTTTTT. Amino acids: CASGWGQGDTGELFF.

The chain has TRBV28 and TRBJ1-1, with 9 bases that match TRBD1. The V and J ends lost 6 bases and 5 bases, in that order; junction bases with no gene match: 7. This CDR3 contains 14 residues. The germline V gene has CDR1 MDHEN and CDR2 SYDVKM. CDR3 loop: CASRWDRVRTEAFF. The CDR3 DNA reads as TGTGCCAGCAGGTGGGACAGGGTGCGGACTGAAGCTTTCTTT. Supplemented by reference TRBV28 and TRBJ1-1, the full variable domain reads DVKVTQSSRYLVKRTGEKVFLECVQDMDHENMFWYRQDPGLGLRLIYFSYDVKMKEKGDIPEGYSVSREKKERFSLILESASTNQTSMYLCASRWDRVRTEAFFGQGTRLTVV.